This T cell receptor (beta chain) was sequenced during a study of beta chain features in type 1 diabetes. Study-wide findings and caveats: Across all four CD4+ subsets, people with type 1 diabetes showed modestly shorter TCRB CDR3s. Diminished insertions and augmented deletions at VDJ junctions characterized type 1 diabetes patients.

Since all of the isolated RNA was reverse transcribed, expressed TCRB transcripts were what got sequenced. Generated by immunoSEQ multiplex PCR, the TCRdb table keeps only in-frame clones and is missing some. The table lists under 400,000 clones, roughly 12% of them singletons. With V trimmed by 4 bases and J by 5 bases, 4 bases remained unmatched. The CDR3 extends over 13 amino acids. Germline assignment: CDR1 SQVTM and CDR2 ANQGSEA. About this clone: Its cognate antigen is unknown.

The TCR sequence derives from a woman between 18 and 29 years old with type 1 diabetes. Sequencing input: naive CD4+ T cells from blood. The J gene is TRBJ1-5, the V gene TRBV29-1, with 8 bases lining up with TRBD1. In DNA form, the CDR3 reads TGCAGCGTTGGGGAGACAGGGGATCAGCCCCAGCATTTT. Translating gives CSVGETGDQPQHF.